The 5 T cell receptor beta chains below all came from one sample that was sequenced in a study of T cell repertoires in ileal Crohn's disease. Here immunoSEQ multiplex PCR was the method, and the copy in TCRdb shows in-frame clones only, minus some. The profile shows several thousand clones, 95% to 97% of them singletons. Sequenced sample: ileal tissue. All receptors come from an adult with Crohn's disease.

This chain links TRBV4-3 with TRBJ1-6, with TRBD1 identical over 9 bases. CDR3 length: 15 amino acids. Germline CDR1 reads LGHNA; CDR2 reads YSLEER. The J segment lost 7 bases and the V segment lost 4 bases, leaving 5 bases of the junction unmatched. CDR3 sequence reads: CASSPGTGTNSPLHF. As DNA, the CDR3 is TGCGCCAGCAGCCCAGGGACAGGGACGAATTCACCCCTCCACTTT.

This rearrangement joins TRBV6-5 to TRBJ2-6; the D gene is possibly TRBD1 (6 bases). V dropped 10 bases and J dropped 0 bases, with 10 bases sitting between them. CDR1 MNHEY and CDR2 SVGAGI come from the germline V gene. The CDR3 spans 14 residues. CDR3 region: CATTGSSGANVLTF. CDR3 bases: TGTGCCACTACAGGGAGCTCTGGGGCCAACGTCCTGACTTTC.

This CDR3 reads CAISESMRGDGYTF. Written as DNA, the CDR3 is TGTGCCATCAGTGAGTCGATGAGAGGAGATGGCTACACCTTC. The rearrangement uses TRBV10-3 and TRBJ1-2; D is unresolved. Trimming left V 0 bases short and J 6 bases short, with 11 bases between. The CDR3 is 14 residues long. Germline values: CDR1 ENHRY, CDR2 SYGVKD.

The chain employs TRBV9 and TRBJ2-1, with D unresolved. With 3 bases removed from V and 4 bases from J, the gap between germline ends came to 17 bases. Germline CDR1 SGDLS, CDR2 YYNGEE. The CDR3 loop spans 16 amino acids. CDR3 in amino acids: CASSAVDSPLYNEQFF. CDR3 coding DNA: TGTGCCAGCAGCGCCGTTGACTCCCCTCTTTACAATGAGCAGTTCTTC.

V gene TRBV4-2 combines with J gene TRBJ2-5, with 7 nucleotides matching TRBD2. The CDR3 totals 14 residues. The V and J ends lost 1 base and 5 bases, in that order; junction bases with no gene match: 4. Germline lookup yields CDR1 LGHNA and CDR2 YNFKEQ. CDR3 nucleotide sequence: TGTGCCAGCAGCCAAGCGGGGGGTCTGGAGACCCAGTACTTC. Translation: CASSQAGGLETQYF.